Listed below are T cell receptor beta chains from one sample, sequenced in a study of blood T cell repertoires in COVID-19. This table comes from immunoSEQ multiplex PCR, and its TCRdb copy is limited to in-frame clones, with some not included. The sample consists of about 100,000 clones, around 83% of them appearing once. The sequencing sample was made of peripheral blood. All receptors derive from a woman aged 60 to 75 in a cohort sampled during active or convalescent COVID-19. Each CDR3 is given with its conserved first and last residue. The D gene is left open where the match is weak. The size entry is marked missing in some rows and otherwise reads once, few, many or a size class.

NA,TRBD2,TRBV27,TRBJ2-1,TGTGCCAGCAGTGCACGGACTAGCGGGAGGCCATACAATGAGCAGTTCTTC,CASSARTSGRPYNEQFF
NA,TRBD2,TRBV7-3,TRBJ2-1,TGTGCCAGCAGCTTAAGTGGCGGGACTAACCCCAATGAGCAGTTCTTC,CASSLSGGTNPNEQFF
NA,NA,TRBV5-5,TRBJ2-1,TGTGCCAGCAGCTTGCTAAATGAGCAGTTCTTC,CASSLLNEQFF
NA,TRBD1,TRBV11-2,TRBJ1-5,TGTGCCAGCAGCCTCATGGGGACAGGGGGTTATCAGCCCCAGCATTTT,CASSLMGTGGYQPQHF
NA,TRBD2,TRBV7-3,TRBJ2-1,TGTGCCAGCAGCTTCACTAGCGGGATAAGGAATGAGCAGTTCTTC,CASSFTSGIRNEQFF
once,NA,TRBV18,TRBJ2-3,TGTGCCAGCTCACCACCTGGCGGGGATACGCAGTATTTT,CASSPPGGDTQYF
NA,NA,TRBV28,TRBJ1-2,TGTGCCAGCAGTTCCCGCTCGGTAGGCTACACCTTC,CASSSRSVGYTF
once,TRBD1,TRBV7-2,TRBJ2-7,TGTGCCAGCACCCCACGGACAGGACAATACGAGCAGTACTTC,CASTPRTGQYEQYF
NA,TRBD1,TRBV6-5,TRBJ1-5,TGTGCCAGCAGTTCGTCCCTAGACAGGGCAAATCAGCCCCAGCATTTT,CASSSSLDRANQPQHF
NA,NA,TRBV5-8,TRBJ1-5,TGTGCCAGCAGCGCAGCGGTGACTTTTTATAGCAATCAGCCCCAGCATTTT,CASSAAVTFYSNQPQHF
NA,NA,TRBV4-1,TRBJ1-3,TGCGCCAGCAGCCCCGTAGCGGGCTCTGGAAACACCATATATTTT,CASSPVAGSGNTIYF
NA,NA,TRBV18,TRBJ1-1,TGTGCCAGCTCTCGACAGGACACTGAAGCTTTCTTT,CASSRQDTEAFF
few,NA,TRBV4-2,TRBJ1-1,TGTGCCAGCAGCCAAGAGAATCTAAAGAACACTGAAGCTTTCTTT,CASSQENLKNTEAFF
NA,NA,TRBV5-1,TRBJ1-1,TGCGCCAGCAGCTTGAAGCGGGACACTGAAGCTTTCTTT,CASSLKRDTEAFF
NA,NA,TRBV19,TRBJ2-1,TGTGCCAGTACACTAAGCGGTAACAATGAGCAGTTCTTC,CASTLSGNNEQFF
NA,NA,TRBV7-2,TRBJ1-3,TGTGCCAGCAGCCCGGAGGGAGGGAGGAACACCATATATTTT,CASSPEGGRNTIYF
NA,TRBD1,TRBV18,TRBJ1-5,TGTGCCAGCTCACCACCTAATTGGCAGGGGGATCCTTTTAGCAATCAGCCCCAGCATTTT,CASSPPNWQGDPFSNQPQHF
NA,TRBD1,TRBV30,TRBJ2-2,TGTGCCTGGAGGGGACAGGGAAACACCGGGGAGCTGTTTTTT,CAWRGQGNTGELFF
NA,TRBD1,TRBV4-2,TRBJ1-4,TGTGCCAGCAGCCAAGGACAGGGGGCGGGAGGTGAAAAACTGTTTTTT,CASSQGQGAGGEKLFF
NA,NA,TRBV5-6,TRBJ2-7,TGTGCCAGCAGCCCCAGGGGTCCGAGCTACGAGCAGTACTTC,CASSPRGPSYEQYF
NA,NA,TRBV2,TRBJ1-6,TGTGCCAGCAGCGCCGAAACAGTGAATAATTCACCCCTCCACTTT,CASSAETVNNSPLHF
once,NA,TRBV21-1,TRBJ1-1,TGTGCCAGCAGCAAAAACAGGGGGGACACTGAAGCTTTCTTT,CASSKNRGDTEAFF
NA,TRBD1,TRBV5-5,TRBJ1-4,TGTGCCAGCAGCTTGAAAAGGACAGGGGCGTCGATTCCGACTAATGAAAAACTGTTTTTT,CASSLKRTGASIPTNEKLFF
NA,TRBD1,TRBV6-5,TRBJ2-1,TGTGCCAGCAGCCTCGGGACAGGTGTGGATGAGCAGTTCTTC,CASSLGTGVDEQFF
NA,NA,TRBV13,TRBJ1-1,TGTGCCAGCAGCTCAACCTGGACAGTAGAAAGGACTGAAGCTTTCTTT,CASSSTWTVERTEAFF
few,TRBD2,TRBV2,TRBJ2-1,TGTGCCAGCAGTGAAGCGCAAGCGGGACTAGCGGGGGGAGAGCAGTTCTTC,CASSEAQAGLAGGEQFF
NA,TRBD1,TRBV28,TRBJ2-6,TGTGCCAGCAGCGCCGGGACAGGACGGGGTGGGGCCAACGTCCTGACTTTC,CASSAGTGRGGANVLTF
NA,NA,TRBV28,TRBJ2-7,TGTGCCAGCAGTTGGTCTAGCGTAGGAGGCGAGCAGTACTTC,CASSWSSVGGEQYF
NA,NA,TRBV19,TRBJ2-5,TGTGCCAGTAGACGACGAGGTGGTCAAGAGACCCAGTACTTC,CASRRRGGQETQYF
NA,NA,TRBV7-9,TRBJ2-4,TGTGCCAGCAGCCCTACCCCGTCGACAGGGAGGTCGGACATTCAGTACTTC,CASSPTPSTGRSDIQYF
NA,NA,TRBV18,TRBJ1-1,TGTGCCAGCTCACCTCGGGGGGCGCTGAGCACTGAAGCTTTCTTT,CASSPRGALSTEAFF
NA,NA,TRBV18,TRBJ1-2,TGTGCCAGCTCACCAATCGACAGCTATGGCTACACCTTC,CASSPIDSYGYTF
NA,NA,TRBV19,TRBJ1-1,TGTGCCAGTAGTATAGATCCCGTTAACACTGAAGCTTTCTTT,CASSIDPVNTEAFF
once,TRBD1,TRBV5-1,TRBJ2-3,TGCGCCAGCAGCTCTGGACAGGGCGCTAGCACAGATACGCAGTATTTT,CASSSGQGASTDTQYF
NA,TRBD1,TRBV7-9,TRBJ1-3,TGTGCCAGCAGCTACCCGGGACAGGGCGGTTTCCGGTTATATTTT,CASSYPGQGGFRLYF
NA,TRBD2,TRBV4-1,TRBJ2-7,TGCGCCAGCAGCCAAGATCTAGGACTAGCCTACGAGCAGTACTTC,CASSQDLGLAYEQYF
few,TRBD1,TRBV11-1,TRBJ1-2,TGTGCCAGCAGCTTAACTACAGGGGGCTCAAAGTATGGCTACACCTTC,CASSLTTGGSKYGYTF
NA,TRBD2,TRBV19,TRBJ2-1,TGTGCCAGTAGCCAACTAGCGGGAGTAGGCAATGAGCAGTTCTTC,CASSQLAGVGNEQFF
NA,NA,TRBV18,TRBJ1-1,TGTGCCAGCTCACCCGGGGCGGGAGAAGCTTTCTTT,CASSPGAGEAFF
NA,NA,TRBV5-1,TRBJ1-4,TGCGCCAGCAGCTCGATTCCCGGGAACGATGAAAAACTGTTTTTT,CASSSIPGNDEKLFF
NA,NA,TRBV28,TRBJ1-2,TGTGCCAGCAGTTTATGGGCCAGGGGCTATGGCTACACCTTC,CASSLWARGYGYTF
NA,NA,TRBV7-3,TRBJ1-2,TGTGCCAGCAGCCCAGGGGAGGGGTACAACTATGGCTACACCTTC,CASSPGEGYNYGYTF
NA,NA,TRBV6-5,TRBJ1-1,TGTGCCAGCAGCCTACAGAGGAACACTGAAGCTTTCTTT,CASSLQRNTEAFF
NA,TRBD1,TRBV30,TRBJ2-1,TGTGCCTGGAGTGAAAGATGGGGGACAGGCCGACGTGACAATGAGCAGTTCTTC,CAWSERWGTGRRDNEQFF
NA,TRBD2,TRBV29-1,TRBJ2-1,TGCAGCACCCTCACGGGGGGAACCTACAATGAGCAGTTCTTC,CSTLTGGTYNEQFF
NA,TRBD1,TRBV27,TRBJ2-7,TGTGCCAGCAGTTTTAGGCACCTCGGACAGGGTTCGGGCGAGCAGTACTTC,CASSFRHLGQGSGEQYF
NA,TRBD1,TRBV6-5,TRBJ1-4,TGTGCCAGCAGTCTCACCGGGACAGGGATTGAAAAACTGTTTTTT,CASSLTGTGIEKLFF
NA,NA,TRBV5-1,TRBJ1-2,TGCGCCAGCAGCTTGGAGGGAACGGGGGGCTACACCTTC,CASSLEGTGGYTF
NA,TRBD2,TRBV2,TRBJ2-1,TGTGCCAGCAGTCCCCCGAGCGGGGGCCCACCGTCTAATGAGCAGTTCTTC,CASSPPSGGPPSNEQFF
NA,NA,TRBV19,TRBJ2-7,TGTGCCAGTAGTATAGGGGCAGCCGAGCAGTACTTC,CASSIGAAEQYF
NA,NA,TRBV28,TRBJ1-5,TGTGCCAGCAGCTCACAGGGAGAGGGTCAGCCCCAGCATTTT,CASSSQGEGQPQHF
NA,NA,TRBV4-2,TRBJ2-1,TGTGCCAGCAGCCAAGCAGACAGTTCCCATGGTGAGCAGTTCTTC,CASSQADSSHGEQFF
few,TRBD1,TRBV4-2,TRBJ2-7,TGTGCCAGCAGCCAAGCGGGACAGCCGAACTACGAGCAGTACTTC,CASSQAGQPNYEQYF